These 24 T cell receptor beta chains were sequenced from one sample in a study of blood T cell repertoires in COVID-19. Some clones are missing from TCRdb's copy, which holds only in-frame ones; the method was immunoSEQ multiplex PCR. The sample shows tens of thousands of clones, roughly 90% of them seen only once. The sequenced sample consisted of peripheral blood. These receptors were obtained from a woman aged 50 to 60 with active or convalescent COVID-19.

The chain carries TRBV11-2 and TRBJ2-3; 8 bases are shared with TRBD1. CDR1 and CDR2 from the germline V gene are SGHAT and FQNNGV. This CDR3 contains 17 residues. J was trimmed by 6 bases and V by 5 bases; bases with no gene match: 16. Here the CDR3 DNA reads TGTGCCAGCAGCCCCCGGGGAGCAGGGGGCGCTTCGGATACGCAGTATTTT. Amino acid sequence: CASSPRGAGGASDTQYF. Full variable domain (missing parts from reference TRBV11-2 and TRBJ2-3): EAGVAQSPRYKIIEKRQSVAFWCNPISGHATLYWYQQILGQGPKLLIQFQNNGVVDDSQLPKDRFSAERLKGVDSTLKIQPAKLEDSAVYLCASSPRGAGGASDTQYFGPGTRLTVL.

Only a few counts were recorded for this clone. This sequence joins TRBV4-2 and TRBJ1-5; D gene unclear. The V end was cut by 3 bases, the J end by 5 bases, with 8 bases between. Germline values: CDR1 LGHNA, CDR2 YNFKEQ. This CDR3 contains 13 residues. Here the CDR3 reads CASSQSRDQPQHF. The CDR3 DNA reads as TGTGCCAGCAGCCAGTCCCGGGATCAGCCCCAGCATTTT.

This rearrangement joins TRBV2 to TRBJ2-3; weak D call: TRBD2 (6 bases). V lost 4 bases and J lost 6, with 11 bases in between. The CDR3 is made up of 13 amino acids. Germline V CDR1 and CDR2: SNHLY, FYNNEI. The CDR3 coding sequence is TGTGCCAGCAGTGGTCAGGAGGGGGATACGCAGTATTTT. Protein: CASSGQEGDTQYF. Supplemented by reference TRBV2 and TRBJ2-3, the full variable domain reads EPEVTQTPSHQVTQMGQEVILRCVPISNHLYFYWYRQILGQKVEFLVSFYNNEISEKSEIFDDQFSVERPDGSNFTLKIRSTKLEDSAMYFCASSGQEGDTQYFGPGTRLTVL.

This chain uses TRBV6-1 with TRBJ1-5; D call uncertain. This CDR3 comprises 13 residues. With 2 bases removed from V and 4 bases from J, the gap between germline ends came to 6 bases. Germline lookup yields CDR1 MNHNS and CDR2 SASEGT. The CDR3 protein is CASSERENQPQHF. CDR3 in DNA: TGTGCCAGCAGTGAACGCGAGAATCAGCCCCAGCATTTT.

The chain employs TRBV3-1 (or the pseudogene TRBV3-2) and TRBJ2-7, with TRBD1 identical over 7 bases. Germline V gene lookup returns CDR1 LGHDT and CDR2 YNNKEL (reference sequence). The CDR3 runs 14 residues. J lost 0 bases, V lost 3 bases, and 2 bases had no gene match. CDR3 DNA: TGTGCCAGCAGCCAGACAGGGAACTCCTACGAGCAGTACTTC. This encodes CASSQTGNSYEQYF.

This chain uses TRBV18 with TRBJ2-1, with 9 bases aligning to TRBD2. The V and J ends lost 2 bases and 7 bases, in that order; junction bases with no gene match: 9. Germline assignment: CDR1 KGHSH and CDR2 LQKENI. This CDR3 is 16 amino acids long. Written as DNA, the CDR3 is TGTGCCAGCTCACCAAATAGCGGGAGTGTTTGGAATGAGCAGTTCTTC. Its protein product is CASSPNSGSVWNEQFF.

This chain joins TRBV9 and TRBJ1-2; TRBD1 matches 10 bases. The germline CDR1 and CDR2 sequences are SGDLS and YYNGEE. J was trimmed by 4 bases and V by 4 bases; bases with no gene match: 13. This CDR3 contains 17 residues. This CDR3 is CASSPQPTGGLFYGYTF. CDR3 nucleotides: TGTGCCAGCAGCCCCCAGCCGACAGGGGGCCTTTTCTATGGCTACACCTTC. The whole variable domain, filled in from reference TRBV9 and TRBJ1-2, reads DSGVTQTPKHLITATGQRVTLRCSPRSGDLSVYWYQQSLDQGLQFLIQYYNGEERAKGNILERFSAQQFPDLHSELNLSSLELGDSALYFCASSPQPTGGLFYGYTFGSGTRLTVV.

The chain has TRBV2 and TRBJ2-7, with 7 bases lining up with TRBD2. The junction had 8 bases not matched to a gene; V was cut back by 3 bases and J by 0 bases. The CDR3 sequence is 16 residues long. In germline, CDR1 is SNHLY, CDR2 FYNNEI. The CDR3 is CASSDELALVSYEQYF. In nucleotides, the CDR3 is TGTGCCAGCAGTGATGAACTAGCGTTAGTCTCCTACGAGCAGTACTTC.

The rearrangement links TRBV19 to TRBJ2-7; TRBD1 matches at 7 bases. CDR1 is LNHDA and CDR2 is SQIVND in the germline V gene (reference sequence). This CDR3 is built from 13 residues. J lost 6 bases, V lost 3 bases, and 5 bases had no gene match. CDR3 amino acids: CASSIDRDLEQYF. In DNA, the CDR3 is TGTGCCAGTAGTATTGACAGGGACCTCGAGCAGTACTTC.

This clone appeared a few times. The chain is built from TRBV2 and TRBJ2-5; unclear D gene. Germline V gene lookup returns CDR1 SNHLY and CDR2 FYNNEI. V was pared by 5 bases and J by 4 bases, with 5 bases between. CDR3 length equals 11 residues. CDR3: CASSFLETQYF. The CDR3 DNA reads as TGTGCCAGCAGTTTCCTAGAGACCCAGTACTTC.

The chain uses TRBV27 and TRBJ1-2, with TRBD1 as a possible D gene (5 bases). V was pared by 6 bases and J by 6 bases, with 11 bases between. The CDR3 loop spans 12 amino acids. In germline, CDR1 is MNHEY, CDR2 SMNVEV (reference sequence). CDR3 nucleotide sequence: TGTGCCAGCAGCGCCTCGGGGGATGGCTACACCTTC. Its protein product is CASSASGDGYTF.

The V gene is TRBV27, the J gene TRBJ2-7; 10 positions match TRBD1. V was pared by 4 bases and J by 5 bases, with 5 bases of the junction left unmatched. Per germline, CDR1 MNHEY and CDR2 SMNVEV (reference sequence). The CDR3 consists of 14 residues. As DNA, the CDR3 is TGTGCCAGCAGTTGGGACAGGGGCGACAACGAGCAGTACTTC. Translated: CASSWDRGDNEQYF.

The DNA for the CDR3 is TGCAGCTCCCAAGTGGCCTTGAACACTGAAGCTTTCTTT. It yields the protein CSSQVALNTEAFF. The rearrangement links TRBV29-1 to TRBJ1-1, with D uncertain. CDR3 length: 13 amino acids. The germline V and J ends were trimmed by 8 bases and 0 bases, with 13 bases remaining between them. Germline CDR1 is SQVTM and CDR2 is ANQGSEA.

The table lists this clone with a few counts. The chain carries TRBV13 and TRBJ2-1; 11 bases match TRBD2. Trimming at V came to 1 base and at J to 4 bases, leaving 9 bases not matched to a gene. This CDR3 is built from 18 residues. Germline lookup yields CDR1 PRHDT and CDR2 FYEKMQ (reference sequence). CDR3 DNA sequence: TGTGCCAGCAGCTTAGCACTAGCGGGAGACTTGTATTACAATGAGCAGTTCTTC. Its translation is CASSLALAGDLYYNEQFF.

This sequence joins TRBV5-8 and TRBJ1-2; D unclear. V shed 4 bases and J shed 2 bases, with 12 bases lying between them. Germline V gene sequence: CDR1 SGHTS, CDR2 YDEGEE. The CDR3 is 14 amino acids. The CDR3 here is CASSHMALNYGYTF. The CDR3 bases are TGTGCCAGCAGCCATATGGCCCTGAACTATGGCTACACCTTC.

This rearrangement joins TRBV2 to TRBJ1-1; TRBD1 agrees at 7 bases. The germline V gene encodes CDR1 SNHLY and CDR2 FYNNEI. Losses at the gene ends were 7 bases for V and 0 bases for J; bases not matched to a gene: 5. The CDR3 is 14 residues long. The DNA for the CDR3 is TGTGCCAGCATGCGGGGACAGATGAACACTGAAGCTTTCTTT. Translating it yields CASMRGQMNTEAFF.

The chain recombines TRBV9 with TRBJ2-6; tentatively, D is TRBD1 (6 bases). The CDR3 sequence is 21 residues long. Trimming pared 4 bases from V and 2 bases from J, leaving 28 bases between. Per germline, CDR1 SGDLS and CDR2 YYNGEE. CDR3: CASSSNKKTGYTFTGANVLTF. The CDR3 coding sequence is TGTGCCAGCAGCTCCAATAAGAAGACAGGCTACACTTTTACTGGGGCCAACGTCCTGACTTTC. The whole variable domain, filled in from reference TRBV9 and TRBJ2-6, reads DSGVTQTPKHLITATGQRVTLRCSPRSGDLSVYWYQQSLDQGLQFLIQYYNGEERAKGNILERFSAQQFPDLHSELNLSSLELGDSALYFCASSSNKKTGYTFTGANVLTFGAGSRLTVL.

The J gene is TRBJ2-7, the V gene TRBV14; TRBD1 matches at 8 bases. Germline CDR1 SGHDN, CDR2 FVKESK. This CDR3 comprises 14 residues. Trimming removed 3 bases from V and 3 bases from J; junction bases left unmatched: 4. The CDR3 here is CASSQRTGIYEQYF. In DNA, the CDR3 is TGTGCCAGCAGCCAGAGGACAGGGATCTACGAGCAGTACTTC.

The J gene is TRBJ1-2, the V gene TRBV5-8; D gene unclear. V was shortened by 7 bases and J by 5 bases, with 15 bases between the two germline ends. Germline-derived CDR1 and CDR2 are SGHTS and YDEGEE. The CDR3 is 13 residues long. CDR3 in DNA: TGTGCCAGCCACTTGAGGAACGAATATGGCTACACCTTC. As protein: CASHLRNEYGYTF. The whole variable domain, remainder taken from reference TRBV5-8 and TRBJ1-2, is EAGVTQSPTHLIKTRGQQATLRCSPISGHTSVYWYQQALGLGLQFLLWYDEGEERNRGNFPPRFSGRQFPNYSSELNVNALELEDSALYLCASHLRNEYGYTFGSGTRLTVV.

The rearrangement uses TRBV19 and TRBJ2-1; 14 nucleotides match TRBD2. Trimming at V came to 5 bases and at J to 4 bases, leaving 16 bases not matched to a gene. In germline, CDR1 is LNHDA, CDR2 SQIVND (reference sequence). There are 20 residues in the CDR3. CDR3 region: CASSARLAGGPEGSYNEQFF. CDR3 sequence (DNA): TGTGCCAGTAGTGCCCGACTAGCGGGAGGGCCGGAGGGTTCATACAATGAGCAGTTCTTC. Drawing the rest from reference TRBV19 and TRBJ2-1, the complete variable domain is DGGITQSPKYLFRKEGQNVTLSCEQNLNHDAMYWYRQDPGQGLRLIYYSQIVNDFQKGDIAEGYSVSREKKESFPLTVTSAQKNPTAFYLCASSARLAGGPEGSYNEQFFGPGTRLTVL.

The chain employs TRBV4-1 and TRBJ1-4, with D perhaps matching TRBD1 (5 bases). Germline CDR1 MGHRA, CDR2 YSYEKL. Between the trimmed V and J ends, which lost 2 bases and 7 bases, there was a span of 11 bases. The CDR3 is made up of 14 amino acids. In nucleotides, the CDR3 is TGCGCCAGCAGCCAACTGCGGGGGACTGAAAAACTGTTTTTT. Translating it yields CASSQLRGTEKLFF.

The genes are TRBV6-1 and TRBJ1-2, with D hard to call. The CDR3 has 13 amino acids. CDR1 MNHNS and CDR2 SASEGT come from the germline V gene. Trimming stripped 3 bases from V and 8 bases from J, with 13 bases between. DNA for the CDR3: TGTGCCAGCAGTGAGGTGCAGGCGCCCGGCTACACCTTC. Protein product: CASSEVQAPGYTF.

The chain carries TRBV5-4 and TRBJ2-1; tentative D call: TRBD1 (6 bases). This CDR3 is built from 12 residues. Trimming pared 5 bases from V and 7 bases from J, leaving 10 bases between. Germline CDR1 SGHNT, CDR2 YYREEE (reference sequence). The CDR3, as DNA: TGTGCCAGCAGATCGAGGGGGAATGAGCAGTTCTTC. This gives the protein CASRSRGNEQFF.

The chain combines TRBV19 with TRBJ2-2; D call uncertain. The CDR3 loop spans 11 amino acids. CDR1 is LNHDA and CDR2 is SQIVND in the germline V gene (reference sequence). Trimming stripped 7 bases from V and 3 bases from J, with 3 bases between. DNA for the CDR3: TGTGCCAGTACCGACACCGGGGAGCTGTTTTTT. This gives the protein CASTDTGELFF.